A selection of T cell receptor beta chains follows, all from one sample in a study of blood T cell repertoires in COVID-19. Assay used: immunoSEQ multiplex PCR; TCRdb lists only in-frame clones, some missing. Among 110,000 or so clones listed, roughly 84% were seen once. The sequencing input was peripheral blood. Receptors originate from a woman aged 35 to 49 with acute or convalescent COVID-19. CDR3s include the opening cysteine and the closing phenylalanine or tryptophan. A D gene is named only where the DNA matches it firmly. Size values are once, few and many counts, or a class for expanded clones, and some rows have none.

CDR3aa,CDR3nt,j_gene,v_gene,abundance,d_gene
CASSLGTGGNRGTADTQYF,TGTGCCAGCAGCTTAGGGACAGGGGGAAACCGTGGGACCGCAGATACGCAGTATTTT,TRBJ2-3,TRBV7-9,few,TRBD1
CASSLTTGEMTAFF,TGTGCCAGCAGCTTAACCACCGGGGAGATGACGGCTTTCTTT,TRBJ1-1,TRBV7-3,NA,NA
CASSSGHGNTIYF,TGCGCCAGCAGCTCCGGACACGGAAACACCATATATTTT,TRBJ1-3,TRBV10-1,NA,NA
CASSSTRDTQYF,TGTGCCAGCTCTTCCACGAGGGATACGCAGTATTTT,TRBJ2-3,TRBV18,NA,NA
CATSRGFGLDGYTF,TGTGCCACCAGCAGAGGGTTCGGTCTTGATGGCTACACCTTC,TRBJ1-2,TRBV15,NA,NA
CASSLDRTNTEAFF,TGTGCCAGCAGCTTGGACAGGACGAACACTGAAGCTTTCTTT,TRBJ1-1,TRBV7-9,NA,TRBD1
CASSDYFGTGHYEQYF,TGTGCCAGCAGTGATTATTTTGGGACAGGGCACTACGAGCAGTACTTC,TRBJ2-7,TRBV6-1,NA,TRBD1
CASSPTGSYNSPLHF,TGTGCCAGCAGCCCAACAGGGTCCTATAATTCACCCCTCCACTTT,TRBJ1-6,TRBV5-4,few,NA
CAWRVYPGQGKNGYTF,TGTGCCTGGAGAGTATACCCGGGACAGGGGAAGAATGGCTACACCTTC,TRBJ1-2,TRBV30,NA,TRBD1
CASSLDRVGEKLFF,TGTGCCAGCAGCTTAGACAGGGTGGGTGAAAAACTGTTTTTT,TRBJ1-4,TRBV11-2,NA,NA
CASSRGQGSEKLFF,TGTGCCAGCAGCCGGGGACAGGGGAGTGAAAAACTGTTTTTT,TRBJ1-4,TRBV5-5,NA,TRBD1
CASSPSGGTYEQYF,TGTGCCAGCAGCCCTAGCGGGGGAACCTACGAGCAGTACTTC,TRBJ2-7,TRBV11-2,NA,TRBD2
CASSIDPGQGNPRYGYTF,TGTGCCAGTAGTATAGACCCGGGACAGGGGAACCCTAGATATGGCTACACCTTC,TRBJ1-2,TRBV19,NA,TRBD1
CASSLATGVGTEAFF,TGCGCCAGCAGCTTGGCGACGGGGGTTGGGACTGAAGCTTTCTTT,TRBJ1-1,TRBV5-1,NA,NA
CASSYSRLREAFF,TGTGCCAGCAGTTACTCGAGACTCCGGGAAGCTTTCTTT,TRBJ1-1,TRBV6-5,NA,NA
CASSLYNEQFF,TGTGCCAGCAGCCTCTACAATGAGCAGTTCTTC,TRBJ2-1,TRBV2,NA,NA
CSVEDPTGTSVSPAQFF,TGCAGCGTTGAAGACCCCACCGGGACTAGCGTATCCCCAGCTCAGTTCTTC,TRBJ2-1,TRBV29-1,NA,TRBD2
CAWASGPRTEAFF,TGTGCCTGGGCCTCAGGCCCAAGGACTGAAGCTTTCTTT,TRBJ1-1,TRBV30,NA,NA
CASSTPNSNQPQHF,TGTGCCAGCAGCACCCCTAATAGCAATCAGCCCCAGCATTTT,TRBJ1-5,TRBV7-2,NA,NA
CASSWTDSDYGYTF,TGTGCCAGCTCGTGGACAGATTCGGACTATGGCTACACCTTC,TRBJ1-2,TRBV18,NA,NA
CASSYSAGEAFF,TGTGCCAGCAGTTACTCGGCGGGTGAAGCTTTCTTT,TRBJ1-1,TRBV6-5,NA,NA
CAWSPSSGGLPYNEQFF,TGTGCCTGGAGTCCCTCTAGCGGGGGTCTCCCCTACAATGAGCAGTTCTTC,TRBJ2-1,TRBV30,NA,TRBD2
CASSYRGVQTAFF,TGTGCCAGCAGCTATAGGGGTGTACAAACGGCTTTCTTT,TRBJ1-1,TRBV3-1/TRBV3-2,NA,NA
CASSFAGQGPNGYTF,TGTGCCAGCAGCTTTGCCGGCCAGGGTCCCAACGGCTACACCTTC,TRBJ1-2,TRBV12-1,few,NA
CASSDTDYGYTF,TGTGCCAGCAGTGACACGGACTATGGCTACACCTTC,TRBJ1-2,TRBV6-1,NA,NA
CASSLGLAGGRETQYF,TGTGCCAGCAGCTTAGGACTAGCGGGGGGGCGGGAGACCCAGTACTTC,TRBJ2-5,TRBV11-2,NA,TRBD2
CATTTTGWDEKLFF,TGTGCCACCACAACCACAGGGTGGGATGAAAAACTGTTTTTT,TRBJ1-4,TRBV15,NA,NA
CASRADSYTEAFF,TGTGCCAGCAGAGCGGACAGCTACACTGAAGCTTTCTTT,TRBJ1-1,TRBV5-8,once,NA
CASSSNRGGDSPLHF,TGTGCCAGCAGCTCCAACAGGGGTGGAGATTCACCCCTCCACTTT,TRBJ1-6,TRBV5-4,NA,TRBD1
CAWSAQGLGTGELFF,TGTGCCTGGAGTGCACAGGGTTTGGGGACCGGGGAGCTGTTTTTT,TRBJ2-2,TRBV30,NA,NA
CSVGRRSTDTQYF,TGCAGCGTTGGCCGCCGGAGCACAGATACGCAGTATTTT,TRBJ2-3,TRBV29-1,NA,NA
CASSLGTTTDTQYF,TGCGCCAGCAGCTTGGGGACTACCACAGATACGCAGTATTTT,TRBJ2-3,TRBV5-1,NA,NA
CASRGDTTIYGYTF,TGTGCCAGCAGGGGGGACACCACCATTTATGGCTACACCTTC,TRBJ1-2,TRBV2,once,NA
CASSQFGTGPYEQYF,TGTGCCAGCAGCCAATTCGGGACAGGGCCCTACGAGCAGTACTTC,TRBJ2-7,TRBV3-1/TRBV3-2,NA,TRBD1
CAWGTGMVTDTQYF,TGTGCCTGGGGAACAGGGATGGTGACAGATACGCAGTATTTT,TRBJ2-3,TRBV30,NA,NA
CASSLTLTEQYF,TGCGCCAGCAGCTTAACCCTTACTGAGCAGTACTTC,TRBJ2-7,TRBV5-1,NA,NA
CASSPDRTNQPQHF,TGTGCCAGCTCACCTGACAGGACGAATCAGCCCCAGCATTTT,TRBJ1-5,TRBV18,NA,NA
CASSWQQGHTGELFF,TGTGCCAGCAGCTGGCAGCAGGGGCACACCGGGGAGCTGTTTTTT,TRBJ2-2,TRBV5-4,NA,NA
CASSHPPSGATQGNEQFF,TGTGCCAGCAGCCACCCCCCTAGCGGGGCCACCCAGGGGAATGAGCAGTTCTTC,TRBJ2-1,TRBV4-2,once,TRBD2
CASSFNPRVIGDSPLHF,TGTGCCAGCAGCTTTAATCCCAGGGTTATAGGAGATTCACCCCTCCACTTT,TRBJ1-6,TRBV5-5,NA,NA
CASRGGPNTGELFF,TGCGCCAGCAGGGGGGGACCGAACACCGGGGAGCTGTTTTTT,TRBJ2-2,TRBV5-1,NA,NA
CASSGRGGASNTGELFF,TGTGCCAGCAGCGGGCGCGGGGGGGCTTCGAACACCGGGGAGCTGTTTTTT,TRBJ2-2,TRBV3-1/TRBV3-2,NA,TRBD2
CASSQDQNQGVNGYTF,TGCGCCAGCAGCCAAGATCAGAATCAGGGGGTGAATGGCTACACCTTC,TRBJ1-2,TRBV4-1,NA,TRBD1
CASSLQLGAGELFF,TGTGCCAGCAGCCTCCAGCTAGGCGCCGGGGAGCTGTTTTTT,TRBJ2-2,TRBV7-7,NA,NA
CAISDRRGQETQYF,TGTGCCATCAGTGATCGGCGGGGACAAGAGACCCAGTACTTC,TRBJ2-5,TRBV10-3,NA,NA
CASSPQGVAGYTF,TGTGCCAGCAGCCCTCAGGGGGTCGCTGGCTACACCTTC,TRBJ1-2,TRBV14,NA,TRBD1
CASSIGQNSPLHF,TGTGCCAGCAGCATCGGACAGAATTCACCCCTCCACTTT,TRBJ1-6,TRBV5-8,NA,NA
CASTPEGQSLPLGGNQPQHF,TGTGCCAGTACCCCTGAAGGACAGTCCCTACCCTTGGGTGGCAATCAGCCCCAGCATTTT,TRBJ1-5,TRBV19,NA,NA
CASSVKRDNEQFF,TGTGCCAGCAGTGTGAAGCGGGACAATGAGCAGTTCTTC,TRBJ2-1,TRBV2,NA,NA
CASSYTSSSNQPQHF,TGTGCCAGCAGTTATACTTCTTCGAGCAATCAGCCCCAGCATTTT,TRBJ1-5,TRBV6-6,NA,NA
CAWGRGGVETQYF,TGTGCCTGGGGAAGGGGGGGGGTTGAGACCCAGTACTTC,TRBJ2-5,TRBV30,NA,NA
CASSQDMTGAAGELFF,TGCGCCAGCAGCCAAGATATGACAGGGGCGGCCGGGGAGCTGTTTTTT,TRBJ2-2,TRBV4-3,NA,TRBD1
CASSLGSVGEYF,TGTGCCAGCAGTTTAGGGTCGGTAGGAGAGTACTTC,TRBJ2-7,TRBV12-3/TRBV12-4,NA,NA
CASRSSEAYNSPLHF,TGTGCCAGCAGGTCATCCGAGGCCTATAATTCACCCCTCCACTTT,TRBJ1-6,TRBV27,few,NA
CASSWGSPGGASGYTF,TGCGCCAGCAGCTGGGGATCTCCAGGGGGCGCTTCTGGCTACACCTTC,TRBJ1-2,TRBV5-1,NA,TRBD1